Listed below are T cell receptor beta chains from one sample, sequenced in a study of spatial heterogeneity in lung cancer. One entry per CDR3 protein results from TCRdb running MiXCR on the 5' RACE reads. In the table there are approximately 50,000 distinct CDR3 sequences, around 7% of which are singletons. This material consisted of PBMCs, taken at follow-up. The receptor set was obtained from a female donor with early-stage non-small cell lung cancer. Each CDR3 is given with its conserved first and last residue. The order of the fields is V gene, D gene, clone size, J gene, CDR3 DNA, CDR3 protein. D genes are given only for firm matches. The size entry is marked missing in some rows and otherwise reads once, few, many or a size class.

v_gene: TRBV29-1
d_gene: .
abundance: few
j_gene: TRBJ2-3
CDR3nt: TGCAGCTCAACTAGTGCCTCAGATACGCAGTATTTT
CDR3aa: CSSTSASDTQYF

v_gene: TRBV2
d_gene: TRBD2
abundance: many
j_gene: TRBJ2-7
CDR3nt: TGTGCCAGCAAAGGGACTAGCTCATCCTACGAGCAGTACTTC
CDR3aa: CASKGTSSSYEQYF

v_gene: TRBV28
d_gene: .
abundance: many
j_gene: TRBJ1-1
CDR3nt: TGTGCCAGCAGAGTCCGGGACAAGAACACTGAAGCTTTCTTT
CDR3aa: CASRVRDKNTEAFF

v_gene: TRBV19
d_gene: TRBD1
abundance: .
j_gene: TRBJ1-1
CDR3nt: TGTGCCAGTACCCCTGACAGGGCGGCCACTGAAGCTTTCTTT
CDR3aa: CASTPDRAATEAFF

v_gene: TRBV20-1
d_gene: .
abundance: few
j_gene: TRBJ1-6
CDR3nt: TGCAGTGCTAGAGTCCCCCGCGATTCACCCCTCCACTTT
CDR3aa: CSARVPRDSPLHF

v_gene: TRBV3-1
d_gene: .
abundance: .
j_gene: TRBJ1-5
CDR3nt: TGTGCCAGCAGCCAACAGGGGAGTCAGCCCCAGCATTTT
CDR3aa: CASSQQGSQPQHF

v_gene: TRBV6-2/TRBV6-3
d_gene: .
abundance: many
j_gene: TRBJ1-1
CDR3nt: TGTGCCAGCAGGAACGTTTTGAACACTGAAGCTTTCTTT
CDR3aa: CASRNVLNTEAFF

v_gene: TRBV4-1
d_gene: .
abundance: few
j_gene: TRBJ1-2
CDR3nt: TGCGCCAGCAGCCAAGGCGGAGGAACCCTCGGCTATGGCTACACCTTC
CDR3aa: CASSQGGGTLGYGYTF

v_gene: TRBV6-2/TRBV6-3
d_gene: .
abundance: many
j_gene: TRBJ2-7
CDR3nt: TGTGCCAGCAGCTCCTCACTTAACTACTACGAGCAGTACTTC
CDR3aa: CASSSSLNYYEQYF

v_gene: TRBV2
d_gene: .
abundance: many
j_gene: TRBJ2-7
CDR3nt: TGTGCCAGCAGTGAAAGGTCGCGGGAGCAGTACTTC
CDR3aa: CASSERSREQYF

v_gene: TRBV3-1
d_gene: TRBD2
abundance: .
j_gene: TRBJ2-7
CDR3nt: TGTGCCAGCGCCACAGCTAGCGGGGCCTACGAGCAGTACTTC
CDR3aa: CASATASGAYEQYF

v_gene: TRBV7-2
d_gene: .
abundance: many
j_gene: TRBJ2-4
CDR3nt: TGTGCCAGCAGCCCAACAGGGAAAGCCAAAAACATTCAGTACTTC
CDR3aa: CASSPTGKAKNIQYF

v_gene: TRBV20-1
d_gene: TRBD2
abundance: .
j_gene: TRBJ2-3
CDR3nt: TGCAGTGCTAGAGATCCACTAGCGGGGGGGCAAGATACGCAGTATTTT
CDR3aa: CSARDPLAGGQDTQYF

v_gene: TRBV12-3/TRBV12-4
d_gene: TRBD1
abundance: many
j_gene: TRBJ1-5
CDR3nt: TGTGCCAGCAGTTTAAAGGGACAGTTTCAGCCCCAGCATTTT
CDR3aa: CASSLKGQFQPQHF

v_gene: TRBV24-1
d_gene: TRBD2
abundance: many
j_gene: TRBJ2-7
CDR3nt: TGTGCCACCAGGGGACTAGCGGGAGAGCAGTACTTC
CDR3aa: CATRGLAGEQYF

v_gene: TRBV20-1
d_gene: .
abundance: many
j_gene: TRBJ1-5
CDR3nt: TGCAGTGCTAGAGATCGAAAAGGGCACCAGGGTCAGCCCCAGCATTTT
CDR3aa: CSARDRKGHQGQPQHF

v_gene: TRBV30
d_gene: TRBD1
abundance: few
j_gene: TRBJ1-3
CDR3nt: TGTGCCTGGAGTTACAGGGGGCCAAACACCATATATTTT
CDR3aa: CAWSYRGPNTIYF

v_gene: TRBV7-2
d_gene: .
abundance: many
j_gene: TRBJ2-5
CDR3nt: TGTGCCAGCAGCTCCCCCGGCTCTCTTCAAGAGACCCAGTACTTC
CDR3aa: CASSSPGSLQETQYF

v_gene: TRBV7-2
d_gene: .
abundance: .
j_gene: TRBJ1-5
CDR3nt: TGTGCCAGCAGCACCGGTGGGGGACAGCCCCAGCATTTT
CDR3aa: CASSTGGGQPQHF

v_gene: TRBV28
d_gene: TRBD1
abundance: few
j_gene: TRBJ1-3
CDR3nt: TGTGCCAGCAGCGTTGACCGGGACAGGGGGCAGAGAGGAAACACCATATATTTT
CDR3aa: CASSVDRDRGQRGNTIYF

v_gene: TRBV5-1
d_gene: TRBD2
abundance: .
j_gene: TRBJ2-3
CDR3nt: TGCGCCAGCAGCTTGGGACTAGCGGGGTTCACAGATACGCAGTATTTT
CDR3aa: CASSLGLAGFTDTQYF

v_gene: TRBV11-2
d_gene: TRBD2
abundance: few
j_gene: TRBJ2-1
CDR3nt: TGTGCCAGCAGCTTTGTAGCGGGGGGTCCCCAAGGGAATGAGCAGTTCTTC
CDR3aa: CASSFVAGGPQGNEQFF

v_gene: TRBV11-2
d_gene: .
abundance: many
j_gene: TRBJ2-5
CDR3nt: TGTGCCAGCAGCTCGGCGAGGGGAGGCCCCCAGTACTTC
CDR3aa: CASSSARGGPQYF

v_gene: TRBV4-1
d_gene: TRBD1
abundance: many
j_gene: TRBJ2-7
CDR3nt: TGCGCCAGCAGCCAAGTCCTAGGTGACAGGGGTAACGAGCAGTACTTC
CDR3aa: CASSQVLGDRGNEQYF

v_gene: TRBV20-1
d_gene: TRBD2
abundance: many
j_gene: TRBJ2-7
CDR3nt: TGCAGTGCTAGAGGGACTAGCTACGAGCAGTACTTC
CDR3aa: CSARGTSYEQYF

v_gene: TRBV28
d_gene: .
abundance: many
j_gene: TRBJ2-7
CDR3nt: TGTGCCAGCAGGGGCCCGGGGTTGCGGGTTGAGTACTTC
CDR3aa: CASRGPGLRVEYF

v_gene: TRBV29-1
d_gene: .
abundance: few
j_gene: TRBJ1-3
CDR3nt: TGCAGCGTTGGCGAGGAAAACACCATATATTTT
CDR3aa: CSVGEENTIYF

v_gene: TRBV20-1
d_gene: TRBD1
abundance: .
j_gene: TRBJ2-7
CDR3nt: TGCAGTGCTCCAAGTCCGGGACAGGGGAGTTACGAGCAGTACTTC
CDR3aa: CSAPSPGQGSYEQYF

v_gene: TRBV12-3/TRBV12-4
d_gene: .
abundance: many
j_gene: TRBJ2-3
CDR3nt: TGTGCCAGCAGTTTAGGGGGGGACCCGGGAACGCAGTATTTT
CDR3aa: CASSLGGDPGTQYF

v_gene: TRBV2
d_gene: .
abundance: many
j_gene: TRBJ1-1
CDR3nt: TGTGCCAGCAGGGACCCAGGCAAGGCTGAAGCTTTCTTT
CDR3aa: CASRDPGKAEAFF

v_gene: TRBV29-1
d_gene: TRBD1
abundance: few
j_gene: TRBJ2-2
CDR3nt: TGCAGCGCGCCCGGACAGGGAGACACCGGGGAGCTGTTTTTT
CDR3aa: CSAPGQGDTGELFF

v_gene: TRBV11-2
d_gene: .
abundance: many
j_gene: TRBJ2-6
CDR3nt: TGTGCCAGCAGTGGGCGCGGCTCTGGGGCCAACGTCCTGACTTTC
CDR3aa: CASSGRGSGANVLTF

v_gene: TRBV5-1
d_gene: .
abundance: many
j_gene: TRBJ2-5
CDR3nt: TGCGCCAGCACCGGGGGCGGCGGTGAAGAGACCCAGTACTTC
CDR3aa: CASTGGGGEETQYF

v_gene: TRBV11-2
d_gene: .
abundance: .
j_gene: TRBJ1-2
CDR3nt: TGTGCCAGCAGCTTTACAGCTCGAGCGTTCTATGGCTACACCTTC
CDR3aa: CASSFTARAFYGYTF

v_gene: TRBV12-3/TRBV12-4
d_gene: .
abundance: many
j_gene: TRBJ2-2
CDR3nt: TGTGCCAGTCACCGGGCAGGCTTCTTGAGCGGGGAGCTGTTTTTT
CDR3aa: CASHRAGFLSGELFF

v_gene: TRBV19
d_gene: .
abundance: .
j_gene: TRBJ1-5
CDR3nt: TGTGCCAGTAGTATGGAGGAATGGTCTCTACGTTATAGCAATCAGCCCCAGCATTTT
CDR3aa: CASSMEEWSLRYSNQPQHF

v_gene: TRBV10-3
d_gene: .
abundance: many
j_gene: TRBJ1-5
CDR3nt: TGTGCCACCTCGGGGGGGACGAACAATCAGCCCCAGCATTTT
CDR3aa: CATSGGTNNQPQHF

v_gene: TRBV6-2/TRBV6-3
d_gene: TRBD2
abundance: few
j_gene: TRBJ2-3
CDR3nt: TGTGCCAGCAGTCGCCAGGCGGGGGGAGGCACAGATACGCAGTATTTT
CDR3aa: CASSRQAGGGTDTQYF

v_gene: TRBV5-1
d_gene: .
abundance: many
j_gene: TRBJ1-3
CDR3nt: TGCGCCAGCAGCTGGACCGGGATTAACTCTGGAAACACCATATATTTT
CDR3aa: CASSWTGINSGNTIYF

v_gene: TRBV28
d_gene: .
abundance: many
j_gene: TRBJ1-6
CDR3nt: TGTGCCAGCAGTTTATCCGAGATCTCCTATAATTCACCCCTCCACTTT
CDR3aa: CASSLSEISYNSPLHF

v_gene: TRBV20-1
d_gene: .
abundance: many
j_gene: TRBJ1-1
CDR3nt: TGCAGTGCTAGAGATCCGGTTGGGGGGCCGCATGAAGCTTTCTTT
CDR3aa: CSARDPVGGPHEAFF

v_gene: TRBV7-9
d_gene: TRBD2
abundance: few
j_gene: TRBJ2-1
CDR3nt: TGTGCCAGCACCCCCCTAGGACTAGCTAGTGAGCAGTTCTTC
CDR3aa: CASTPLGLASEQFF

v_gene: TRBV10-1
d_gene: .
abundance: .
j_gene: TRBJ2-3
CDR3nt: TGCGCCAGCAGTGTAGGCTACGGCGGGGCTAGCACAGATACGCAGTATTTT
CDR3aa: CASSVGYGGASTDTQYF

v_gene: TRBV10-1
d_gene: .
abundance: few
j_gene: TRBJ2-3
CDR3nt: TGCGCCAGCAGTTCTCTAGTTACAGATACGCAGTATTTT
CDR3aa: CASSSLVTDTQYF